This record concerns one T cell receptor beta chain sequence. The entry originates in a study of blood T cell repertoires in COVID-19. Looking at the study overall: PBMCs, B-cell-depleted T cells, or T cells were the source of the cDNA or gDNA that made up the material.

Original processing notes: Researchers report that nucleated cell counts were estimated from reference gene primer amplification. Clones were read by immunoSEQ multiplex PCR, and TCRdb kept only the in-frame ones, dropping some. The V and J calls and clone size are taken from that table; D and trimming were inferred from the DNA. The top ten hold around 2% of the sample, which has 100,000 to 150,000 clones, 92% seen once. Trimming removed 1 base from V and 13 bases from J, with 8 bases in between. Germline CDR1 LGHDT, CDR2 YNNKEL (reference sequence). The CDR3 consists of 11 residues. This TCR was recovered from a man aged 45-65 years with COVID-19, enrolled during active disease. The rearrangement links TRBV3-1 (or the pseudogene TRBV3-2) to TRBJ2-1; a weak D match, TRBD2 (6 bases). Specimen: peripheral blood. CDR3 loop: CASSQVGSQFF. CDR3 nucleotide sequence: TGTGCCAGCAGCCAAGTCGGGAGCCAGTTCTTC.